One sample yielded the 2 T cell receptor beta chains listed below, sequenced in a study of shared clonotypes between healthy human individuals. Sequenced by immunoSEQ multiplex PCR; TCRdb stores in-frame clones only, minus some. This sample has hundreds of thousands of clones, with over 90% found just once. CD8 cells regarded as naive lacked CD45RO, were positively chosen for CCR7, and omitted terminally differentiated effector memory CD45RA+ cells. The sequenced sample was naive CD8+ T cells sorted from blood. Receptors were obtained from a man under 40 in good health.

The CDR3 here is CASRTTGEDEKLFF. In DNA, the CDR3 is TGTGCCAGCAGGACGACAGGGGAGGATGAAAAACTGTTTTTT. The chain employs TRBV5-6 and TRBJ1-4, with TRBD1 matching 8 bases. The V gene's germline CDR1 is SGHDT and CDR2 YYEEEE. The junction had 6 bases not matched to a gene; V was cut back by 5 bases and J by 6 bases. The CDR3 spans 14 residues.

The J gene is TRBJ1-1, the V gene TRBV30, with TRBD1 matching 11 bases. This CDR3 spans 14 amino acids. Trimming at V came to 5 bases and at J to 6 bases, leaving 8 bases not matched to a gene. CDR1 GTSNPN and CDR2 SVGIG come from the germline V gene (reference sequence). The CDR3 is CAWGTGTGGSEAFF. CDR3 nucleotide sequence: TGTGCCTGGGGTACCGGGACAGGGGGTTCTGAAGCTTTCTTT. The complete variable domain, with remaining parts taken from reference TRBV30 and TRBJ1-1, reads SQTIHQWPATLVQPVGSPLSLECTVEGTSNPNLYWYRQAAGRGLQLLFYSVGIGQISSEVPQNLSASRPQDRQFILSSKKLLLSDSGFYLCAWGTGTGGSEAFFGQGTRLTVV.